Presented here are 26 T cell receptor beta chains from one specimen sequenced in a study of blood T cell repertoires in COVID-19. Profiling relied on immunoSEQ multiplex PCR, and the TCRdb table lists in-frame clones only, not all of them. Among about 160,000 clones listed, approximately 87% were seen once. Sequenced input: PBMCs or T cells enriched from blood (not recorded which). The receptors were gathered from a woman aged 45 to 65 who had recovered from COVID-19.

CDR3 in amino acids: CASSLAGGAYNEQFF. For the CDR3, the DNA is TGTGCCAGCAGCTTGGCAGGGGGCGCCTACAATGAGCAGTTCTTC. This chain uses TRBV5-4 with TRBJ2-1; 8 bases agree with TRBD1. CDR1 is SGHNT, CDR2 YYREEE, per germline (reference sequence). The CDR3 length is 15 residues. Trimming cost V 0 bases and J 2 bases; bases outside gene matches: 1.

The chain joins TRBV9 to TRBJ1-6; possibly TRBD1 for D (6 bases). V lost 0 bases to trimming and J lost 6 bases, with 7 bases between them. The length of the CDR3 is 14 residues. Germline CDR1 is SGDLS and CDR2 is YYNGEE. CDR3 coding DNA: TGTGCCAGCAGCGTAGTGGACAGTAATTCACCCCTCCACTTT. It encodes CASSVVDSNSPLHF.

The rearrangement joins TRBV2 to TRBJ2-1; the D gene is possibly TRBD2 (5 bases). The CDR3 is 13 residues long. Trimming removed 7 bases at V and 0 bases at J, with 7 bases between. Per the germline V gene, CDR1 is SNHLY and CDR2 is FYNNEI. The CDR3 DNA follows: TGTGCCAGCATTCGGGACTCCTACAATGAGCAGTTCTTC. Its translation: CASIRDSYNEQFF.

CDR3 in DNA: TGTGCCAGCAGCCGAGGGCGGGGGGGCCTTATATACAATGAGCAGTTCTTC. It is translated as CASSRGRGGLIYNEQFF. The chain couples TRBV3-1 (or the pseudogene TRBV3-2) to TRBJ2-1; 9 bases align to TRBD2. Germline CDR1 LGHDT, CDR2 YNNKEL (reference sequence). CDR3 length equals 17 residues. V shed 4 bases and J 4 bases; nucleotides not matched to a gene: 11.

This sequence joins TRBV12-3 or TRBV12-4 and TRBJ1-2; a weak D match, TRBD1 (6 bases). The germline V and J ends were trimmed by 5 bases and 5 bases, with 12 bases remaining between them. CDR3 length: 13 amino acids. The CDR3 loop reads CASSPDSGYGYTF. For the CDR3, the DNA is TGTGCCAGCAGTCCGGACAGCGGTTATGGCTACACCTTC.

The chain carries TRBV20-1 and TRBJ2-2, with TRBD2 matching 10 bases. Germline V gene lookup returns CDR1 DFQATT and CDR2 SNEGSKA (reference sequence). The CDR3 spans 16 residues. J lost 5 bases, V lost 3 bases, and 9 bases had no gene match. CDR3 sequence reads: CSASFSGGPWTGELFF. As DNA, the CDR3 is TGCAGTGCTAGTTTTAGCGGGGGGCCGTGGACCGGGGAGCTGTTTTTT.

The chain's CDR3 is CASSFMASPLHF. CDR3 DNA sequence: TGTGCCAGCAGTTTTATGGCTTCACCCCTCCACTTT. This chain links TRBV28 with TRBJ1-6, with D uncertain. V was trimmed by 3 bases and J by 9 bases, leaving 6 bases between them. This CDR3 is 12 amino acids long. Germline lookup yields CDR1 MDHEN and CDR2 SYDVKM.

The chain employs TRBV10-1 and TRBJ1-2; D gene uncertain. The CDR3 runs 14 residues. The germline V and J ends were trimmed by 3 bases and 1 base, with 9 bases remaining between them. CDR1 and CDR2 (germline): WNHNN, SYGVQD (reference sequence). As DNA, the CDR3 is TGCGCCAGCAGTGACCACCACATTAACTATGGCTACACCTTC. It translates to CASSDHHINYGYTF.

CDR3 nucleotides: TGTGCCAGCAGTCCCCGGGACAGGGGATACAATGAGCAGTTCTTC. It is translated as CASSPRDRGYNEQFF. The chain links TRBV27 to TRBJ2-1; 10 positions match TRBD1. V shed 5 bases and J 4 bases; nucleotides not matched to a gene: 5. Germline CDR1 is MNHEY and CDR2 is SMNVEV (reference sequence). The CDR3 is made up of 15 amino acids.

This clone was observed a few times. The V call is TRBV19, the J call TRBJ1-1; the D is unclear. The V end was cut by 8 bases, the J end by 3 bases, with 13 bases between. Germline-derived CDR1 and CDR2 are LNHDA and SQIVND (reference sequence). The CDR3 loop spans 13 amino acids. CDR3 nucleotide sequence: TGTGCCAGTGATCTTGGCTCTCACACTGAAGCTTTCTTT. Residues: CASDLGSHTEAFF.

The V gene is TRBV6-2 or TRBV6-3, the J gene TRBJ1-2, with D maybe TRBD1 (6 bases). Germline-derived CDR1 and CDR2 are MNHEY and SVGEGT. The germline V and J ends were trimmed by 2 bases and 8 bases, with 12 bases remaining between them. CDR3 length: 13 residues. The CDR3 reads CASSYQQGGGYTF. CDR3 in DNA: TGTGCCAGCAGTTACCAACAGGGTGGAGGCTACACCTTC.

V usage is TRBV6-5 and J usage is TRBJ2-7; no definite D call. Trimming took 7 bases from V and 9 from J, leaving 13 bases between them. The CDR3 has 11 amino acids. Germline V gene data show CDR1 as MNHEY and CDR2 as SVGAGI. The CDR3 coding sequence is TGTGCCAGCACCCGCCTACGAGGGCAGTACTTC. Its protein product is CASTRLRGQYF.

This chain uses TRBV13 with TRBJ1-2; D is ambiguous. Germline CDR1 reads PRHDT; CDR2 reads FYEKMQ (reference sequence). The V and J ends lost 0 bases and 1 base respectively, with 9 bases between them. This CDR3 has 15 amino acids. Written as DNA, the CDR3 is TGTGCCAGCAGCTTAGGCCAGGTCATTAACTATGGCTACACCTTC. Encoded protein: CASSLGQVINYGYTF. Supplemented by reference TRBV13 and TRBJ1-2, the full variable domain reads AAGVIQSPRHLIKEKRETATLKCYPIPRHDTVYWYQQGPGQDPQFLISFYEKMQSDKGSIPDRFSAQQFSDYHSELNMSSLELGDSALYFCASSLGQVINYGYTFGSGTRLTVV.

The V gene is TRBV2, the J gene TRBJ1-3; D possibly corresponds to TRBD1 (5 bases). Germline values: CDR1 SNHLY, CDR2 FYNNEI. The V end lost 6 bases, the J end lost 0 bases, and 9 bases lay between the germline ends. The CDR3 runs to 14 residues. CDR3 amino acids: CASSLGHSGNTIYF. The CDR3 region has the DNA TGTGCCAGCAGCCTCGGACACTCTGGAAACACCATATATTTT.

The rearrangement joins TRBV15 to TRBJ1-6; D may be TRBD1 (5 bases). Germline-derived CDR1 and CDR2 are LNHNV and YYDKDF (reference sequence). The CDR3 totals 13 residues. The V and J ends lost 3 bases and 10 bases respectively, with 10 bases between them. CDR3: CATSRDNQSPLHF. The CDR3 DNA reads TGTGCCACCAGCAGGGACAATCAATCACCCCTCCACTTT.

The V call is TRBV7-9, the J call TRBJ2-7; 7 bases are a match to TRBD2. V lost 6 bases and J lost 4; bases outside the gene matches: 3. The CDR3 loop spans 12 amino acids. Germline V gene data show CDR1 as SEHNR and CDR2 as FQNEAQ (reference sequence). CDR3 loop: CASRSGLYEQYF. In DNA, the CDR3 is TGTGCCAGCAGGTCGGGACTATACGAGCAGTACTTC.

This chain links TRBV7-9 with TRBJ1-2; no definite D call. Trimming took off 3 bases at V and 8 bases at J, with 10 bases between the two ends. Germline V lookup: CDR1 SEHNR, CDR2 FQNEAQ (reference sequence). This CDR3 region has 12 residues. DNA of the CDR3: TGTGCCAGCAGCTTTGGGCCCGAGGGCTACACCTTC. Its protein product is CASSFGPEGYTF.

V is TRBV4-1 and J is TRBJ1-2, with D possibly TRBD1 on 6 matching bases. V shed 4 bases and J shed 0 bases, with 15 bases lying between them. In germline, CDR1 is MGHRA, CDR2 YSYEKL. CDR3 length: 16 amino acids. The CDR3 region has the DNA TGCGCCAGCAGCCTTCTGAGCGGGGGCGCTAACTATGGCTACACCTTC. Protein product: CASSLLSGGANYGYTF.

The chain carries TRBV6-5 and TRBJ1-5, with D unresolved. V lost 0 bases to trimming and J lost 2 bases, with 8 bases between them. Germline V gene sequence: CDR1 MNHEY, CDR2 SVGAGI. The CDR3 covers 15 residues. The CDR3 reads CASSYSWQGNQPQHF. CDR3 coding DNA: TGTGCCAGCAGTTACTCCTGGCAGGGCAATCAGCCCCAGCATTTT.

To note about this clone: At one boundary the junction diverges from the germline segment, which might be a read error. The chain has TRBV7-3 and TRBJ2-2; 7 nucleotides match TRBD1. The CDR3 totals 14 residues. Germline values: CDR1 SGHTA, CDR2 FQGTGA. The chain's CDR3 is CASSSDREHRGAVF. CDR3 sequence (DNA): TGTGCCAGCAGCAGCGACAGGGAACACCGGGGAGCTGTTTTT.

V is TRBV7-2 and J is TRBJ2-2; D is undetermined. V lost 5 bases and J 6 bases, leaving 10 bases between the germline ends. The CDR3 runs 13 residues. Germline CDR1 is SGHTA and CDR2 is FQGNSA. CDR3 nucleotide sequence: TGTGCCAGCAGCCCCCCCCGGGCCGGGGAGCTGTTTTTT. Residues: CASSPPRAGELFF.

J is TRBJ2-3 and V is TRBV6-5; weak D call: TRBD1 (5 bases). Per the germline V gene, CDR1 is MNHEY and CDR2 is SVGAGI. V lost 3 bases and J 1 base, leaving 11 bases between the germline ends. This CDR3 is built from 15 residues. CDR3 nucleotide sequence: TGTGCCAGCAGTTATAGTCCACAGGGCACAGATACGCAGTATTTT. As protein: CASSYSPQGTDTQYF.

The chain couples TRBV24-1 to TRBJ2-7; 10 nucleotides align to TRBD1. In germline, CDR1 is KGHDR, CDR2 SFDVKD. This CDR3 is 15 amino acids long. V shed 3 bases, J shed 2 bases, and the junction held 3 bases outside the gene matches. The CDR3 loop is CATSDPGTGAYEQYF. The CDR3 DNA reads TGTGCCACCAGTGATCCCGGGACAGGGGCCTACGAGCAGTACTTC.

The chain has TRBV18 and TRBJ1-2; 11 nucleotides line up with TRBD1. With V trimmed by 6 bases and J by 8 bases, 2 bases remained unmatched. The CDR3 loop spans 12 amino acids. Germline lookup yields CDR1 KGHSH and CDR2 LQKENI. As DNA, the CDR3 is TGTGCCAGCTCGCGGACAGGGGGCGGCTACACCTTC. Translating it yields CASSRTGGGYTF.

J is TRBJ1-2 and V is TRBV11-3; 8 bases fit TRBD1. V dropped 4 bases and J dropped 5; count of bases not matched to a gene: 9. In germline, CDR1 is SGHNT, CDR2 YENEEA. The CDR3 extends over 15 amino acids. Here the CDR3 DNA reads TGTGCCAGCAGCTCGGGACAGGCCCGAGAGTATGGCTACACCTTC. As protein: CASSSGQAREYGYTF.

The rearrangement links TRBV6-4 to TRBJ1-2, with 11 bases lining up with TRBD1. With V trimmed by 0 bases and J by 2 bases, 8 bases remained unmatched. In germline, CDR1 is MRHNA, CDR2 SNTAGT. The length of the CDR3 is 18 residues. Written as DNA, the CDR3 is TGTGCCAGCAGTGACTCCGGACAGGGGGCTCGCGCCAACTATGGCTACACCTTC. Translating it yields CASSDSGQGARANYGYTF.